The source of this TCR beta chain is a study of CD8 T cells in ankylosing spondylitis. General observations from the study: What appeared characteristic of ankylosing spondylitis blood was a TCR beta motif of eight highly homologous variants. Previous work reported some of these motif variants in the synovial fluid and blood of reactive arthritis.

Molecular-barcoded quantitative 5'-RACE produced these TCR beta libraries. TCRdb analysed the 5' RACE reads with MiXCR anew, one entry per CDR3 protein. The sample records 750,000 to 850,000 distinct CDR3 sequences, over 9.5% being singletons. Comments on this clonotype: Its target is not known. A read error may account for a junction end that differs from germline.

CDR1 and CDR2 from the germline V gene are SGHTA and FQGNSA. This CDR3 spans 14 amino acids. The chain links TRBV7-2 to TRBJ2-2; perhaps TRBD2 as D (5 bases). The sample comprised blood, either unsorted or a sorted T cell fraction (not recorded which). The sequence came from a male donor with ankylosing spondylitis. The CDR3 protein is CAEGQRDYTRELFF. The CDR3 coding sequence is TGTGCAGAAGGGCAACGGGATTACACCAGGGAGCTGTTTTTT.